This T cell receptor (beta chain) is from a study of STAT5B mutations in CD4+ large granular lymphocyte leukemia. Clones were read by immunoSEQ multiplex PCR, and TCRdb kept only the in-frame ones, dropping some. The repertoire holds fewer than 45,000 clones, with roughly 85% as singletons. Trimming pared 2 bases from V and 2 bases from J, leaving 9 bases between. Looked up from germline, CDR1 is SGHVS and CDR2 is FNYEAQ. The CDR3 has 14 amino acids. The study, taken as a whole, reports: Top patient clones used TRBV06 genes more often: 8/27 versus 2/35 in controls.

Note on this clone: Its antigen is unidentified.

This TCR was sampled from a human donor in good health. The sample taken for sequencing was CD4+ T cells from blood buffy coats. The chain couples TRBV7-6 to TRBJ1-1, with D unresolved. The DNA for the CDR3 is TGTGCCAGCAGCTTAAGAACAGACAACACTGAAGCTTTCTTT. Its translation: CASSLRTDNTEAFF.